This record looks at one TCR beta chain sequence and its context. The target antigen is unknown. This specimen comes from a study of beta chain features in type 1 diabetes. Study-level findings and limits: The question left open here concerned HLA type influencing TCRB rearrangement.

The ends were cut back, 0 bases at V and 7 bases at J, with 11 bases in the middle. Germline assignment: CDR1 SGHDT and CDR2 YYEEEE. The CDR3 totals 14 residues. The authors reverse transcribed all of the isolated RNA, so sequencing captured expressed TCRB transcripts. Profiled with immunoSEQ multiplex PCR; TCRdb holds only in-frame clones, not every one. The sample contains 810,000 or so clones, under 20% of which appear only once. The genes are TRBV5-6 and TRBJ2-1, with D perhaps being TRBD1 or TRBD2 (5 bases each). Sequencing was done on a sample of naive CD4+ T cells from blood. The sequence was obtained from a young woman in good health. The CDR3 nucleotides read TGTGCCAGCAGCTTGGCGGGACCCCAAAATGAGCAGTTCTTC. Translated: CASSLAGPQNEQFF.